These T cell receptor beta chains were read from a single sample in a study of human T cells and chemical hapten exposure. TCRdb reprocessed the RACE reads with MiXCR, giving one entry per CDR3 protein. Among about 130,000 distinct CDR3 sequences listed, approximately 10% were seen once. Sequencing was done on a sample of whole blood. The receptor set was obtained from a male donor in good health. Some clones in this sample may be carry-over from other donors' samples. Each CDR3 is given with its conserved first and last residue. Each record gives: D gene, J gene, clone size, V gene, CDR3 DNA, CDR3 protein. The D gene is left open where the match is weak. Rows may omit the clone size; those that give it use once, few, many or a size class.

D gene: -
J gene: TRBJ2-5
clone size: few
V gene: TRBV5-1
CDR3 DNA: TGCGCCAGCAGCTTGAGCTGGCAAGTTGGAGAGACCCAGTACTTC
CDR3 protein: CASSLSWQVGETQYF

D gene: -
J gene: TRBJ1-1
clone size: many
V gene: TRBV6-5
CDR3 DNA: TGTGCCAGCAGTTCCCGGGAGGGGGACACTGAAGCTTTCTTT
CDR3 protein: CASSSREGDTEAFF

D gene: -
J gene: TRBJ1-5
clone size: -
V gene: TRBV16
CDR3 DNA: TGTGCCAGCAGCCAATCATGGAGGGAGGGGAATCAGCCCCAGCATTTT
CDR3 protein: CASSQSWREGNQPQHF

D gene: TRBD2
J gene: TRBJ2-1
clone size: -
V gene: TRBV4-1
CDR3 DNA: TGCGCCAGCAGCCAAGCCGAACGGACTAGCGGGAGGGCTAGCTCCTACAATGAGCAGTTCTTC
CDR3 protein: CASSQAERTSGRASSYNEQFF

D gene: -
J gene: TRBJ2-7
clone size: -
V gene: TRBV6-1
CDR3 DNA: TGTGCCAGCAGTGACCCTTACAGGCAGGGGGGCTCCTACGAGCAGTACTTC
CDR3 protein: CASSDPYRQGGSYEQYF

D gene: TRBD1
J gene: TRBJ1-1
clone size: many
V gene: TRBV4-2
CDR3 DNA: TGTGCCAGCAGCCAAGATACAGGGGTTGACACTGAAGCTTTCTTT
CDR3 protein: CASSQDTGVDTEAFF

D gene: TRBD2
J gene: TRBJ2-2
clone size: -
V gene: TRBV6-2/TRBV6-3
CDR3 DNA: TGTGCCAGCAGTTACGCTAGCGGGAGGGCCCGCGACACCGGGGAGCTGTTTTTT
CDR3 protein: CASSYASGRARDTGELFF

D gene: TRBD1
J gene: TRBJ2-3
clone size: -
V gene: TRBV10-3
CDR3 DNA: TGTGCCATCAGTGTCGGGACAGGGGGTTGGTCAGATACGCAGTATTTT
CDR3 protein: CAISVGTGGWSDTQYF

D gene: TRBD1
J gene: TRBJ2-3
clone size: few
V gene: TRBV20-1
CDR3 DNA: TGCAGTGCTGGGAGAGGGACAGCAAGCACAGATACGCAGTATTTT
CDR3 protein: CSAGRGTASTDTQYF

D gene: -
J gene: TRBJ2-7
clone size: -
V gene: TRBV12-3/TRBV12-4
CDR3 DNA: TGTGCCAGCAGTTCGGCCTCTAAAGGGCAGTACTTC
CDR3 protein: CASSSASKGQYF